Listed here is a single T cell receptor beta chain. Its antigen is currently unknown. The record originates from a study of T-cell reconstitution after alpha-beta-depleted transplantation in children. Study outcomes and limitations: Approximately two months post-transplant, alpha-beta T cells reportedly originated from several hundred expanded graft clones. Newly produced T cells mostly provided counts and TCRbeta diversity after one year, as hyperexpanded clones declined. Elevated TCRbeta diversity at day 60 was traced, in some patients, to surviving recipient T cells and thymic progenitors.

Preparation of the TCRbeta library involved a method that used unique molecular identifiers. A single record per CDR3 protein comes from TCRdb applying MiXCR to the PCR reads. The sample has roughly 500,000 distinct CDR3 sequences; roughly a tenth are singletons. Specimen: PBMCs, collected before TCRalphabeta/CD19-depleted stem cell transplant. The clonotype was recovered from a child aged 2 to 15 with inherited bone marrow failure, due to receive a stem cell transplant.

The CDR3 region is CASSPFSGAPGGGELFF. The CDR3 DNA is TGTGCCAGCAGCCCCTTTTCGGGAGCCCCCGGGGGAGGGGAGCTGTTTTTT. The chain links TRBV7-2 to TRBJ2-2; D possibly corresponds to TRBD2 (6 bases). Germline lookup yields CDR1 SGHTA and CDR2 FQGNSA. The CDR3 has 17 residues. With 5 bases removed from V and 8 bases from J, the gap between germline ends came to 24 bases.